The following is a T cell receptor (beta chain) sequence with its context. This clonotype was recorded a few times. What antigen it recognizes has not been identified. Base qualities are not at hand, and no much larger clone is one base apart. Including cysteine and phenylalanine, the CDR3 has 17 amino acids. Solely the CDR3 DNA is kept, with 51 bases framed from the first base. Trimmed from V: 0 bases; trimmed from J: 7 bases; junction bases lacking a gene match: 14. Sequences LGHNA (CDR1) and YNFKEQ (CDR2) are obtained from the germline V gene. These data belong to a study of blood T cells in healthy people across ages (dated by TCRdb to between 2014 and 2016). With regard to the full study: In model experiments, roughly one uniquely barcoded TCR beta cDNA molecule per two T cells was captured by template switching. To track age-related changes in TCR beta repertoire diversity, the study relied on deep sequencing normalized with unique cDNA molecular identifiers. To avoid experimental bias, donors of different ages were randomly spread across the sequencing lanes. Four age groups were formed from the donors: young (average approximately 17 years), middle-aged (around 41), aged (62) and long-lived (approximately 78). For two donors (one aged 18 to 29 and one aged 80 or older), the study analyzed two additional independent replicas of 1 million unique cDNA reads from the same blood draw.

Libraries were constructed by 5' RACE. Sequencing instrument: Illumina HiSeq 2500. A second PCR of about 7 to 12 cycles was performed with a sample-barcoded 5' primer and a J-beta primer mix. Each TCR beta cDNA molecule received a unique molecular identifier from a template-switch 5' adaptor carrying 12 random nucleotides. Each sample yielded at least 2.5 million CDR3-containing paired-end reads. All of the RNA was converted into first-strand cDNA using the Mint cDNA synthesis kit, with a TRBC-specific oligonucleotide serving as the primer. Following uracil-DNA glycosylase treatment, a first 18-cycle PCR with universal primers M1SS and BC2_uni_R was performed on all cDNA. On the authors' methods: For normalization, 1 million high-quality reads were randomly selected from each sample, with every read carrying a distinct molecular identifier. Reads sharing molecular identifiers were discarded rather than binned into consensus sequences. CDR3 identification, clonotype clustering and error correction used MiTCR with a Q25 quality threshold and the strictest error-elimination algorithm. A nonparametric unseen species model with Euler transformation was used to estimate lower-bound total TCR beta diversity. TCRdb's own reprocessing of the public reads used fastp at Q25 and MiXCR and kept productive beta chains. CDR3 protein duplicates are merged, each entry listing the most common genes and DNA. TCRdb, rather than the study authors, made the V and J calls. The sample has about 1 million distinct CDR3 sequences on record, 40% to 50% of them singletons. The ten most abundant clones make up 15% to 20% of the sample.

Summary of the overall study and its limitations: Compared with the aged group, the long-lived group had more naive CD4+ T cells, fewer expanded clones and increased TCR diversity, suggesting age selection. As age increased, observed TCR beta diversity per million T cells dropped in a roughly linear way, and a significant reduction was already evident by age 40. The CMV infection status of donors was not known, potentially confounding age-related changes in expanded clonotypes. There was a strong correlation between observed TCR beta diversity and the percentage of naive T cells measured by flow cytometry. Estimates of total diversity based on one million sequenced T cells were considered lower bounds and underestimates. Bulk unsorted PBMC profiling prevented conclusive comparison of naive and antigen-experienced compartments.

Donors were a few dozen systemically healthy Caucasian individuals from Russia aged roughly 6 to 95 years. Roughly 10 milliliters of peripheral blood were collected from each donor into EDTA-treated Vacutainer tubes. Ficoll-Paque density-gradient centrifugation was used to isolate PBMCs, with at least 7 million per sample. Trizol reagent was used to extract total RNA from PBMCs, with at least 6 micrograms per sample. Naive CD45RAhigh/CD27high T cell percentages were measured by flow cytometry on a PBMC aliquot from every donor. What was sequenced was blood. The V and J genes are TRBV4-2 and TRBJ2-7; 8 central nucleotides agree with TRBD2. The TCR was taken from a woman aged 60-75 years in good health. CDR3 region: CASSQDRGGRLAGEQYF. The DNA is as follows: TGTGCCAGCAGCCAAGATCGAGGCGGGAGGTTAGCAGGAGAGCAGTACTTC.